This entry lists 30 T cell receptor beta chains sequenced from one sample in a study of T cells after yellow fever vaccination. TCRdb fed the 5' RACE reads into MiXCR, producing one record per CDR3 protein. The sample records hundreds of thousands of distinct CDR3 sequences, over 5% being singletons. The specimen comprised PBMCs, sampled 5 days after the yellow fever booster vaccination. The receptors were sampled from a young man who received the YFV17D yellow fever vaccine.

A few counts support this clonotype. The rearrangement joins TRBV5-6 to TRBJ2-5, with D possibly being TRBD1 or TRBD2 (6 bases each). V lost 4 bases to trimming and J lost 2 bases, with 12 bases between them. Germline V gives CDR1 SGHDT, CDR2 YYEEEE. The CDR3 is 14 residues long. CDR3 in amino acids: CASSPRDIQETQYF. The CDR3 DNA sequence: TGTGCCAGCAGCCCGCGGGACATACAAGAGACCCAGTACTTC.

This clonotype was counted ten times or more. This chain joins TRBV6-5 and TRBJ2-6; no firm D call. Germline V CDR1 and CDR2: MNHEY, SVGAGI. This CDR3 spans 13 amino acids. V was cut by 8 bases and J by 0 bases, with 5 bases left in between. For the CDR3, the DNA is TGTGCCAGCCAGAGCTCTGGGGCCAACGTCCTGACTTTC. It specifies CASQSSGANVLTF.

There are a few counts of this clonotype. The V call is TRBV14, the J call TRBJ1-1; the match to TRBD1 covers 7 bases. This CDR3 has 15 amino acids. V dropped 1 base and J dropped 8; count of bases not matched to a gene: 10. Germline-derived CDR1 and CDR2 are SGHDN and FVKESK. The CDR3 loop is CASSQGRQGLGEAFF. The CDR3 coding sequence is TGTGCCAGCAGCCAAGGAAGACAGGGATTGGGGGAAGCTTTCTTT.

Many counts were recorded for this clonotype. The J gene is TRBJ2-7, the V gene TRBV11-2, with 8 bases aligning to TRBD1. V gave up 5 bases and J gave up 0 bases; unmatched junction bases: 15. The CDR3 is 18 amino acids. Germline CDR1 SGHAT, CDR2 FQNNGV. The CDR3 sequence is CASSPTAQDRVGSYEQYF. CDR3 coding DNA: TGTGCCAGCAGCCCTACGGCCCAGGACAGGGTCGGCTCCTACGAGCAGTACTTC.

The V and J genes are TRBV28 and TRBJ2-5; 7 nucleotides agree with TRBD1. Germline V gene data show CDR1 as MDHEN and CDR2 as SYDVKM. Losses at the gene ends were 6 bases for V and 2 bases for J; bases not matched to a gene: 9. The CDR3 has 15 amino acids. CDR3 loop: CASSKLGGQQETQYF. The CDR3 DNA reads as TGTGCCAGCAGCAAACTAGGGGGACAGCAAGAGACCCAGTACTTC.

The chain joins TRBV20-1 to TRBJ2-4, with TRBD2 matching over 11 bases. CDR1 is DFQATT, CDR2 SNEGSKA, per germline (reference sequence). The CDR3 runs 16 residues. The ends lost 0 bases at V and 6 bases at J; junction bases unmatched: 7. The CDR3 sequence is CSARDRVGTSGNIQYF. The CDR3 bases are TGCAGTGCTAGAGATCGAGTGGGGACTAGCGGAAACATTCAGTACTTC.

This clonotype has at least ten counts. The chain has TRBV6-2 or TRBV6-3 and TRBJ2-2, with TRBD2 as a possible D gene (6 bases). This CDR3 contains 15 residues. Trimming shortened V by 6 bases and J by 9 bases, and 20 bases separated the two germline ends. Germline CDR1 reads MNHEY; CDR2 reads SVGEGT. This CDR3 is CASSLPGLPPRELFF. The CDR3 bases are TGTGCCAGCAGCCTGCCGGGACTCCCCCCCAGGGAGCTGTTTTTT.

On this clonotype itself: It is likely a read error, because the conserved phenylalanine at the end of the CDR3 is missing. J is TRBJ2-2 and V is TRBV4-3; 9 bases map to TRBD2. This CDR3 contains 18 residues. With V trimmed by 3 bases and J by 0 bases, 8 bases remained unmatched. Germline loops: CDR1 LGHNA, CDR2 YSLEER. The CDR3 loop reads CASSQEGLAHANTGELFS. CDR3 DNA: TGCGCCAGCAGCCAGGAGGGACTAGCTCACGCGAACACCGGGGAGCTGTTTTCT.

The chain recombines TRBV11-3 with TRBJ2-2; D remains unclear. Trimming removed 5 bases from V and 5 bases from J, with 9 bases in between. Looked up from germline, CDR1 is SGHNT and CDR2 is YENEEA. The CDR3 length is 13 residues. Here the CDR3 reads CASSRGLTGELFF. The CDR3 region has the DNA TGTGCCAGCAGCCGTGGGTTAACCGGGGAGCTGTTTTTT.

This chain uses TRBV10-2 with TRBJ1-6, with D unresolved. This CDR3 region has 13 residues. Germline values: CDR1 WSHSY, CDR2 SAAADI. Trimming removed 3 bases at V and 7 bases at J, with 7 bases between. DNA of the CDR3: TGCGCCAGCAGTGATCGGTGGAATTCACCCCTCCACTTT. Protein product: CASSDRWNSPLHF.

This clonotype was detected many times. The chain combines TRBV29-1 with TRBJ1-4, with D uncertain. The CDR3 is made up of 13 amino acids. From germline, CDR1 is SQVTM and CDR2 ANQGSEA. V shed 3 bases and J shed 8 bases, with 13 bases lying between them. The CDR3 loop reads CSVDEVSGEKLFF. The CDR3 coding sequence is TGCAGCGTTGATGAGGTGTCAGGCGAAAAACTGTTTTTT.

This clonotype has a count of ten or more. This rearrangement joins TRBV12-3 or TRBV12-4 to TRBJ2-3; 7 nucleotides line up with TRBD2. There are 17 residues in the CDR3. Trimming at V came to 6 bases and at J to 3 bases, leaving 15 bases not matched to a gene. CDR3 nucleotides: TGTGCCAGCAGCACCGGCTCGGGCGGGAGAAGGACAGATACGCAGTATTTT. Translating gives CASSTGSGGRRTDTQYF.

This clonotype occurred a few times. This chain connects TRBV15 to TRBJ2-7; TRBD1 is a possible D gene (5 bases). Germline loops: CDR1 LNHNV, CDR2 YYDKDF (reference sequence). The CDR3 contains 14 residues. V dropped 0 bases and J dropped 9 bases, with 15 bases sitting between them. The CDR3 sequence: CATSRDGKGNGQYF. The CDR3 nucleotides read TGTGCCACCAGCAGAGATGGAAAGGGGAACGGGCAGTACTTC.

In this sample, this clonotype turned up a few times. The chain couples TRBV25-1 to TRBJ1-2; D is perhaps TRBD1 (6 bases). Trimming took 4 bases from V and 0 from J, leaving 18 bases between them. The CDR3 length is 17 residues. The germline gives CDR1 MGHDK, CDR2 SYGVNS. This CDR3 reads CASSATVWTATNYGYTF. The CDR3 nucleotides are TGTGCCAGCAGTGCGACCGTCTGGACAGCCACTAACTATGGCTACACCTTC.

Written as DNA, the CDR3 is TGTGCCAGCAGCTCTTTAGGACTAGCGGGGCAAGAGACCCAGTACTTC. It is translated as CASSSLGLAGQETQYF. The V call is TRBV7-6, the J call TRBJ2-5, with TRBD2 identical over 12 bases. The J segment lost 2 bases and the V segment lost 4 bases, leaving 5 bases of the junction unmatched. The CDR3 covers 16 residues. Per the germline V gene, CDR1 is SGHVS and CDR2 is FNYEAQ.

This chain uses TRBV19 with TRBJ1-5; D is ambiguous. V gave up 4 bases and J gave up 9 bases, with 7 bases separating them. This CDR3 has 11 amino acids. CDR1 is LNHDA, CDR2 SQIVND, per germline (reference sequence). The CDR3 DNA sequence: TGTGCCAGTAGTACCAGAGGGCCCCAGCATTTT. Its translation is CASSTRGPQHF.

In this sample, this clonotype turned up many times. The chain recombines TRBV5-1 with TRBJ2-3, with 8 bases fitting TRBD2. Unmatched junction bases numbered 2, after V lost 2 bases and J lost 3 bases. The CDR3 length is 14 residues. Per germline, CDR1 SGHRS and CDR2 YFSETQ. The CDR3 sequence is CASSFQRETDTQYF. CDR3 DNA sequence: TGCGCCAGCAGCTTCCAGCGGGAGACAGATACGCAGTATTTT. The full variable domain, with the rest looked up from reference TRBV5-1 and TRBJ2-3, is KAGVTQTPRYLIKTRGQQVTLSCSPISGHRSVSWYQQTPGQGLQFLFEYFSETQRNKGNFPGRFSGRQFSNSRSEMNVSTLELGDSALYLCASSFQRETDTQYFGPGTRLTVL.

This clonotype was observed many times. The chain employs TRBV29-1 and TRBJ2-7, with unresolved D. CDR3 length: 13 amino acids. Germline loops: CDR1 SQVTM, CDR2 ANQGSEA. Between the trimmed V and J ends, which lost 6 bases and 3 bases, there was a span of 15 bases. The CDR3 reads CSVFVAAYYEQYF. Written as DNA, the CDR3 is TGCAGCGTGTTCGTCGCAGCTTACTACGAGCAGTACTTC.

The CDR3 nucleotides read TGTGCCATCAGTGAGACAGGGTCCACAGATACGCAGTATTTT. Protein: CAISETGSTDTQYF. The genes are TRBV10-3 and TRBJ2-3, with D possibly being TRBD1 (6 bases). The V gene lost 2 bases and the J gene lost 2 bases, with 8 bases spanning the gap. The CDR3 is made up of 14 amino acids. Germline V gene sequence: CDR1 ENHRY, CDR2 SYGVKD.

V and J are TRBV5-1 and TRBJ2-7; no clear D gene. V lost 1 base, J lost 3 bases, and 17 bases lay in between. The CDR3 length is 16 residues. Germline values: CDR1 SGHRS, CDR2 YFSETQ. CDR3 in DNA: TGCGCCAGCAGCTTGCCAACAAACGGGCCGAACTACGAGCAGTACTTC. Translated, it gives CASSLPTNGPNYEQYF.

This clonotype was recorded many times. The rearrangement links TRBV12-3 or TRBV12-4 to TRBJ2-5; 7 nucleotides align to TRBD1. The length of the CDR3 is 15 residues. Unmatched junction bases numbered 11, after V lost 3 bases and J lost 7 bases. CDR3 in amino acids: CASSFERGRVGTQYF. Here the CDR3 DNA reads TGTGCCAGCAGTTTTGAGAGGGGGCGAGTAGGGACCCAGTACTTC.

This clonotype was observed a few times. CDR3 region: CASSSLTGNSEQYF. The CDR3 nucleotides are TGTGCCAGCAGTTCCCTGACGGGGAACTCGGAGCAGTACTTC. The rearrangement joins TRBV27 to TRBJ2-7; possibly TRBD2 for D (5 bases). V lost 4 bases and J lost 7, with 17 bases in between. Germline values: CDR1 MNHEY, CDR2 SMNVEV (reference sequence). This CDR3 spans 14 amino acids.

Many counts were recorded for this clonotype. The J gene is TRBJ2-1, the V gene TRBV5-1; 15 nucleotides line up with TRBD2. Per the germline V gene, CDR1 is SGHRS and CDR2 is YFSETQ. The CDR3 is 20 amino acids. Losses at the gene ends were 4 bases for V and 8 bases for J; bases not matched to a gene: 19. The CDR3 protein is CASSRGQLGTSGRSFDEQFF. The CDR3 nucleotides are TGCGCCAGCAGCCGCGGACAATTAGGGACTAGCGGGAGGTCTTTCGATGAGCAGTTCTTC.

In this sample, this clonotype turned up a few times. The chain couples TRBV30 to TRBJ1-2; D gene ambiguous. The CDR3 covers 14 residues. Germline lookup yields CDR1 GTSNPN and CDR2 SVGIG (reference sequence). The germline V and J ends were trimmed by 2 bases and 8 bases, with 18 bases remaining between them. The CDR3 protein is CAWSLTAGVRGYTF. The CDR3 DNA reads TGTGCCTGGAGTCTTACGGCTGGAGTCAGGGGCTACACCTTC.

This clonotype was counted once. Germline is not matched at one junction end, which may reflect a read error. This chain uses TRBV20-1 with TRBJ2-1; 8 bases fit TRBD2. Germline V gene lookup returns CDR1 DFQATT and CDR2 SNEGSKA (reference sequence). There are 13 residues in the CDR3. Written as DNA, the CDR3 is TGCGGTGCCACTAGCGGTTCGAACAATGAGCAGTTCTTC. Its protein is CGATSGSNNEQFF.

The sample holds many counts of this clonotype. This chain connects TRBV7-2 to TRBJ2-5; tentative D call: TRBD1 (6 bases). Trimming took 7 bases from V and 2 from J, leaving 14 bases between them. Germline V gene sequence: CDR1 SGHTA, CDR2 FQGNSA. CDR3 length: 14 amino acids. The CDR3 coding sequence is TGTGCCAGCACCAGGACAGCCCATCAAGAGACCCAGTACTTC. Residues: CASTRTAHQETQYF.

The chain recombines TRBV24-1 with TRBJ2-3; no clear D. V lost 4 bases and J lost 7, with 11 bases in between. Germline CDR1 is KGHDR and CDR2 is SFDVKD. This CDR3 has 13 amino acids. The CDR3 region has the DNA TGTGCCACCAGTGACGACCAGGAAAATACGCAGTATTTT. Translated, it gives CATSDDQENTQYF.

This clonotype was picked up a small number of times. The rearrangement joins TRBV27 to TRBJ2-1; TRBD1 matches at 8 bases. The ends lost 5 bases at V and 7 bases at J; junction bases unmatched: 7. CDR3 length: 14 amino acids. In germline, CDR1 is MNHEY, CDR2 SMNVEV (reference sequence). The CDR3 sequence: CASSSRGLTNEQFF. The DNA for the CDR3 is TGTGCCAGCAGTAGCAGGGGGCTAACTAATGAGCAGTTCTTC.

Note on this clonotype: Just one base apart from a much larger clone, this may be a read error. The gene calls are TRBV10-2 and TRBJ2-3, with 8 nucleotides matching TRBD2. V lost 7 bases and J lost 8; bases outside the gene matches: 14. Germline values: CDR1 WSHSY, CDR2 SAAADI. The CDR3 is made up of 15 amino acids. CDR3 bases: TGCGCCAGCAACCCTAGTAGCGGGGATTGGATTACGCAGTATTTT. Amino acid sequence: CASNPSSGDWITQYF.

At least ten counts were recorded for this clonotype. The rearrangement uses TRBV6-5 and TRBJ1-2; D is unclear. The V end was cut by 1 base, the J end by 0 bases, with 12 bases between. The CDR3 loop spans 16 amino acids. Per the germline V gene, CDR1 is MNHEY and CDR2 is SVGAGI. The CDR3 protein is CASSYFSLKTNYGYTF. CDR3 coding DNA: TGTGCCAGCAGTTACTTTAGTCTTAAAACTAACTATGGCTACACCTTC.